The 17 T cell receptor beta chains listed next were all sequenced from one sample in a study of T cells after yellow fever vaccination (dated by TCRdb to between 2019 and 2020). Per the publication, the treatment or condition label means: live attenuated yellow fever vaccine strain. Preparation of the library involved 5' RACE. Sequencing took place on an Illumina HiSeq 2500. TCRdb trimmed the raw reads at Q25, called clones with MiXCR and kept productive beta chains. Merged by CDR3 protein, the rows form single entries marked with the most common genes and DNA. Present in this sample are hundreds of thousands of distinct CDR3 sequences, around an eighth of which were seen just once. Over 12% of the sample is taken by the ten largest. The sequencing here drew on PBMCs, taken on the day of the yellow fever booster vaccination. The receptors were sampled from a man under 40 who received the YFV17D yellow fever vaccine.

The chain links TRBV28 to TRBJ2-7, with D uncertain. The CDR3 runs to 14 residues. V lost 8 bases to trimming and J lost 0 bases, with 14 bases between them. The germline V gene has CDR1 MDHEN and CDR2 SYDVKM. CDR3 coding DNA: TGTGCCAGCGGGCCCCGGCTGGGCTCCTACGAGCAGTACTTC. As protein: CASGPRLGSYEQYF. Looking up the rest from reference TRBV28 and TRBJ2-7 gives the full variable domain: DVKVTQSSRYLVKRTGEKVFLECVQDMDHENMFWYRQDPGLGLRLIYFSYDVKMKEKGDIPEGYSVSREKKERFSLILESASTNQTSMYLCASGPRLGSYEQYFGPGTRLTVT.

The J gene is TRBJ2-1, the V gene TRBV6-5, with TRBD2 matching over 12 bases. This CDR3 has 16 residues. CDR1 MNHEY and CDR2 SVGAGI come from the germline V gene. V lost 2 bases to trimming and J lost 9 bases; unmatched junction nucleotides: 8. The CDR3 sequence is CASSYTLAGGEGEQFF. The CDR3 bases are TGTGCCAGCAGTTACACACTAGCGGGAGGTGAGGGTGAGCAGTTCTTC.

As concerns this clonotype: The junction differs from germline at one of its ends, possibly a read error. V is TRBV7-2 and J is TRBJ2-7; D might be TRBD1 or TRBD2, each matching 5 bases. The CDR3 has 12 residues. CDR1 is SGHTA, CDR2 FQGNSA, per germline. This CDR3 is CASSLLGVSMDF. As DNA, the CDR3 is TGTGCCAGCAGCTTGTTGGGGGTTAGCATGGACTTC.

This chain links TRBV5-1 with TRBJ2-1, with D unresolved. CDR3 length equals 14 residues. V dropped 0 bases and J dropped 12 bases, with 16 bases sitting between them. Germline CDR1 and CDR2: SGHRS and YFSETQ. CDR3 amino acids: CASSLDLVPPGQFF. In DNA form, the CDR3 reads TGCGCCAGCAGCTTGGATTTAGTCCCACCGGGGCAGTTCTTC. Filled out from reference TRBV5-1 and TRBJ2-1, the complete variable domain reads KAGVTQTPRYLIKTRGQQVTLSCSPISGHRSVSWYQQTPGQGLQFLFEYFSETQRNKGNFPGRFSGRQFSNSRSEMNVSTLELGDSALYLCASSLDLVPPGQFFGPGTRLTVL.

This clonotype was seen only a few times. DNA of the CDR3: TGTGCCAGCAGTGAGGAGGGGGCTAGCTACAATGAGCAGTTCTTC. This translates into CASSEEGASYNEQFF. The J gene is TRBJ2-1, the V gene TRBV2, with a tentative D call TRBD1 (7 bases). The germline V and J ends were trimmed by 3 bases and 3 bases, with 12 bases remaining between them. Germline loops: CDR1 SNHLY, CDR2 FYNNEI. The CDR3 has 15 amino acids.

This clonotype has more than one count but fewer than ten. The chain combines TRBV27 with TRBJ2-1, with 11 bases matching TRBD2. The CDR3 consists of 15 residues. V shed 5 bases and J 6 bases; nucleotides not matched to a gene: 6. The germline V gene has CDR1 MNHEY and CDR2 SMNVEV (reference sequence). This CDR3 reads CASSQLAGAVNEQFF. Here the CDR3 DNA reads TGTGCCAGCAGTCAACTAGCGGGAGCAGTCAATGAGCAGTTCTTC.

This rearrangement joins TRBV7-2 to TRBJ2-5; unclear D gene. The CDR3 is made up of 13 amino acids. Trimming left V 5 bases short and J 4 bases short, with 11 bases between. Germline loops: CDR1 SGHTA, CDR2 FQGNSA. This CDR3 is CASSPQIRETQYF. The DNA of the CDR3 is TGTGCCAGCAGCCCCCAAATCCGAGAGACCCAGTACTTC.

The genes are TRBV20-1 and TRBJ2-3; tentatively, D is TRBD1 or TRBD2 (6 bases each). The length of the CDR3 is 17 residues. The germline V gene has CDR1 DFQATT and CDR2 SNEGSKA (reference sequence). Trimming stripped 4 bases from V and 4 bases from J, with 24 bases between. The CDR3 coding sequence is TGCAGTGCTATATATAGGGGGGTAGCTAGTGATGCAGATACGCAGTATTTT. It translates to CSAIYRGVASDADTQYF.

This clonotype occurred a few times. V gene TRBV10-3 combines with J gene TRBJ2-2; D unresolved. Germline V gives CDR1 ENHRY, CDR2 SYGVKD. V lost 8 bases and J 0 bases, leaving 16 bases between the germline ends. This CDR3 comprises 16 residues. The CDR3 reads CAIAPVGRSNTGELFF. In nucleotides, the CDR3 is TGTGCCATCGCCCCAGTCGGGCGTTCGAACACCGGGGAGCTGTTTTTT.

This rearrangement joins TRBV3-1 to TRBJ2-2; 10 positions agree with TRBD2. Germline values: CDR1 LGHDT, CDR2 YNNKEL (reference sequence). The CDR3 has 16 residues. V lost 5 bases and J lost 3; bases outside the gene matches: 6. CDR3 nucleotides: TGTGCCAGCAGCTCACTAGCGGGATGGGACACCGGGGAGCTGTTTTTT. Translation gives CASSSLAGWDTGELFF.

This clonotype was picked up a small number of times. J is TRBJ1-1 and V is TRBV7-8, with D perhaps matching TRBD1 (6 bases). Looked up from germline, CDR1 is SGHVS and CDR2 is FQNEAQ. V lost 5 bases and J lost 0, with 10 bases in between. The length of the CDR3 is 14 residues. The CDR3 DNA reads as TGTGCCAGCAGCGACTCAGGGGTGAACACTGAAGCTTTCTTT. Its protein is CASSDSGVNTEAFF.

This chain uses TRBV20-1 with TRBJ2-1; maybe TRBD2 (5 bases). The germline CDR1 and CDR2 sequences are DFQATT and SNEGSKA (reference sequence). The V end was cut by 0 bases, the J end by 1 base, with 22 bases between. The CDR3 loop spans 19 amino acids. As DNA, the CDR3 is TGCAGTGCTAGAGATCTGAGATACTTTGGGCGGGCTTCCTACAATGAGCAGTTCTTC. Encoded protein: CSARDLRYFGRASYNEQFF.

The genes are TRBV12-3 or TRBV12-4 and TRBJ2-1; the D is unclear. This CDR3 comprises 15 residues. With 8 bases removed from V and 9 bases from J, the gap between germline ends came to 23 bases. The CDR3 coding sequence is TGTGCCAGCCAACAGTTTATGCCCGTGGCAGTTGAGCAGTTCTTC. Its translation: CASQQFMPVAVEQFF.

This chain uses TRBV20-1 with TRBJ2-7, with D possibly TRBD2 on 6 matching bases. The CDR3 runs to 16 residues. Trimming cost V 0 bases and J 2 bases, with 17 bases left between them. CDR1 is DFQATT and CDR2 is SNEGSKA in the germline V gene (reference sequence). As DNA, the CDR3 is TGCAGTGCTAGAGATAATGACAAGGGACTCACCTACGAGCAGTACTTC. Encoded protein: CSARDNDKGLTYEQYF.

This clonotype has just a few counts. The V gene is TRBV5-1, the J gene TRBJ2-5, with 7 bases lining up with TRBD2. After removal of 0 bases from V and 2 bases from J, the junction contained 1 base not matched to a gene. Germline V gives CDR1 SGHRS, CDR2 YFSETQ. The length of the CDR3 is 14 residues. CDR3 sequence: CASSLDSGQETQYF. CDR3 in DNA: TGCGCCAGCAGCTTGGATAGCGGGCAAGAGACCCAGTACTTC.

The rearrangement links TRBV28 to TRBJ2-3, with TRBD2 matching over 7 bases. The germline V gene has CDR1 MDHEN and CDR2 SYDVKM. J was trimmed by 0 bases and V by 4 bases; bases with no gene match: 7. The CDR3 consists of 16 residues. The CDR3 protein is CASSWVTSASTDTQYF. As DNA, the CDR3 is TGTGCCAGCAGTTGGGTAACTAGCGCTAGCACAGATACGCAGTATTTT.

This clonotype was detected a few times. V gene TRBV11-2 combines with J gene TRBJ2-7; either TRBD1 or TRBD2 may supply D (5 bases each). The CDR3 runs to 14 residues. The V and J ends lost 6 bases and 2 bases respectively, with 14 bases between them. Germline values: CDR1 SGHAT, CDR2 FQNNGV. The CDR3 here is CASRSPGRAYEQYF. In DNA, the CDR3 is TGTGCCAGCAGATCTCCGGGACGGGCCTACGAGCAGTACTTC.